A single sample is the source of the 32 T cell receptor beta chains below, sequenced in a study of cytomegalovirus exposure and HLA in healthy donors. Researchers ran the PCR with 60 Vbeta and 13 Jbeta primers. TCRdb's table, derived via immunoSEQ multiplex PCR, lists solely in-frame clones and lacks some. The table includes approximately 150,000 clones, about 75% detected once. The sample comprised PBMCs. The receptors derive from a female donor in good health and CMV-seronegative.

The chain recombines TRBV2 with TRBJ2-1, with D perhaps TRBD2 (6 bases). This CDR3 spans 13 amino acids. CDR1 and CDR2 from the germline V gene are SNHLY and FYNNEI. Trimming left V 6 bases short and J 8 bases short, with 14 bases between. CDR3 sequence: CASRGPERDEQFF. The CDR3 region has the DNA TGTGCCAGCAGGGGGCCCGAGCGGGATGAGCAGTTCTTC.

This clone was counted only a few times. The CDR3 sequence: CASTPSAGDPVAFF. In DNA, the CDR3 is TGTGCCAGCACCCCGAGCGCGGGTGACCCCGTCGCTTTCTTT. The chain uses TRBV7-6 and TRBJ1-1; no firm D call. The CDR3 covers 14 residues. CDR1 and CDR2 from the germline V gene are SGHVS and FNYEAQ. Trimming left V 7 bases short and J 11 bases short, with 23 bases between.

The genes are TRBV5-1 and TRBJ2-7; a possible D gene is TRBD1 (5 bases). V lost 0 bases to trimming and J lost 0 bases, with 13 bases between them. Germline lookup yields CDR1 SGHRS and CDR2 YFSETQ. The CDR3 runs to 16 residues. The CDR3, as DNA: TGCGCCAGCAGCTTGGCCGCCAGGGCGAACTCCTACGAGCAGTACTTC. Translation gives CASSLAARANSYEQYF.

V usage is TRBV7-2 and J usage is TRBJ1-1, with a weak D call TRBD1 (6 bases). V was clipped by 4 bases and J by 1 base, with 10 bases between them. Germline CDR1 and CDR2: SGHTA and FQGNSA. This CDR3 contains 14 residues. CDR3 DNA sequence: TGTGCCAGCAGCTGGGAGACAGGGAACACTGAAGCTTTCTTT. This sequence encodes CASSWETGNTEAFF.

The V call is TRBV19, the J call TRBJ2-6; the D gene is possibly TRBD1 (6 bases). The CDR3 has 17 residues. Between the trimmed V and J ends, which lost 3 bases and 0 bases, there was a span of 12 bases. CDR1 and CDR2 (germline): LNHDA, SQIVND (reference sequence). The CDR3 coding sequence is TGTGCCAGTAGTATGGGACATGATAACTCTGGGGCCAACGTCCTGACTTTC. Its protein product is CASSMGHDNSGANVLTF. Full variable domain (outside the CDR3, taken from reference TRBV19 and TRBJ2-6): DGGITQSPKYLFRKEGQNVTLSCEQNLNHDAMYWYRQDPGQGLRLIYYSQIVNDFQKGDIAEGYSVSREKKESFPLTVTSAQKNPTAFYLCASSMGHDNSGANVLTFGAGSRLTVL.

The V call is TRBV28, the J call TRBJ2-1; the match to TRBD2 covers 14 bases. Germline CDR1 is MDHEN and CDR2 is SYDVKM. CDR3 length equals 15 residues. The V gene end was trimmed by 3 bases and the J gene end by 9 bases; junction bases not matched to a gene: 4. This CDR3 is CASSLGLAGVGEQFF. CDR3 sequence (DNA): TGTGCCAGCAGTTTGGGACTAGCGGGAGTAGGTGAGCAGTTCTTC.

The chain combines TRBV27 with TRBJ1-2; D is unresolved. This CDR3 contains 13 residues. Germline V gene sequence: CDR1 MNHEY, CDR2 SMNVEV (reference sequence). V shed 5 bases and J shed 4 bases, with 11 bases lying between them. CDR3 region: CASSHNGIYGYTF. In nucleotides, the CDR3 is TGTGCCAGCAGTCACAACGGGATCTATGGCTACACCTTC.

This chain uses TRBV7-2 with TRBJ2-1; 9 bases are a match to TRBD2. The CDR3 is 16 amino acids. V trimming: 2 bases; J trimming: 7 bases; junction bases outside the gene matches: 9. Germline V gene sequence: CDR1 SGHTA, CDR2 FQGNSA. CDR3 residues: CASSLTGTSIMNEQFF. In nucleotides, the CDR3 is TGTGCCAGCAGCTTAACCGGGACTAGCATAATGAATGAGCAGTTCTTC.

This clone was seen only once. The chain recombines TRBV11-2 with TRBJ2-7; 7 bases align to TRBD1. The CDR3 extends over 15 amino acids. Germline CDR1 reads SGHAT; CDR2 reads FQNNGV. Trimming removed 3 bases from V and 0 bases from J; junction bases left unmatched: 5. The CDR3 DNA reads as TGTGCCAGCAGCTTGCCGGACAGGTCCTCCTACGAGCAGTACTTC. Protein: CASSLPDRSSYEQYF.

This clone occurred a few times. The rearrangement joins TRBV11-2 to TRBJ2-7; D may be TRBD1 (6 bases). Germline V gives CDR1 SGHAT, CDR2 FQNNGV. This CDR3 contains 13 residues. V gave up 7 bases and J gave up 5 bases, with 15 bases separating them. The CDR3 region is CASTTYREHEQYF. Here the CDR3 DNA reads TGTGCCAGCACCACGTACAGGGAGCACGAGCAGTACTTC.

This clone has only one observation. The J gene is TRBJ2-7, the V gene TRBV5-5; 11 nucleotides agree with TRBD1. Germline-derived CDR1 and CDR2 are SGHKS and YYEKEE (reference sequence). V trimming: 4 bases; J trimming: 0 bases; junction bases outside the gene matches: 6. There are 16 residues in the CDR3. CDR3 residues: CASSPRTGGLSYEQYF. CDR3 coding DNA: TGTGCCAGCAGCCCGAGGACAGGGGGCCTCTCCTACGAGCAGTACTTC.

The rearrangement uses TRBV5-1 and TRBJ2-1, with D possibly being TRBD1 (5 bases). This CDR3 contains 14 residues. Between the trimmed V and J ends, which lost 10 bases and 8 bases, there was a span of 22 bases. The germline V gene encodes CDR1 SGHRS and CDR2 YFSETQ. This CDR3 reads CAGALGREVDEQFF. CDR3 sequence (DNA): TGCGCCGGGGCTCTCGGACGCGAAGTGGATGAGCAGTTCTTC.

V and J are TRBV5-8 and TRBJ2-7; possibly TRBD2 for D (6 bases). CDR1 and CDR2 from the germline V gene are SGHTS and YDEGEE. This CDR3 spans 15 amino acids. V was shortened by 0 bases and J by 6 bases, with 16 bases between the two germline ends. CDR3 region: CASSLGGTGRREQYF. CDR3 coding DNA: TGTGCCAGCAGCTTGGGGGGGACTGGGAGGCGCGAGCAGTACTTC.

V usage is TRBV9 and J usage is TRBJ1-1; no clear D. V gave up 4 bases and J gave up 0 bases, with 16 bases separating them. Germline CDR1 and CDR2: SGDLS and YYNGEE. This CDR3 is built from 16 residues. CDR3 nucleotide sequence: TGTGCCAGCAGCCCGACTGGCGAAAAGGTGAACACTGAAGCTTTCTTT. Its translation: CASSPTGEKVNTEAFF.

This clone turned up a few times. J is TRBJ1-4 and V is TRBV15; the D gene is possibly TRBD1 (5 bases). Germline V lookup: CDR1 LNHNV, CDR2 YYDKDF (reference sequence). CDR3 length: 15 amino acids. V was pared by 2 bases and J by 3 bases, with 10 bases between. CDR3 sequence: CATSRFRAANEKLFF. Written as DNA, the CDR3 is TGTGCCACCAGCAGATTCAGGGCGGCTAATGAAAAACTGTTTTTT.

The V call is TRBV6-5, the J call TRBJ2-2; 7 bases are shared with TRBD1. V shed 3 bases and J 6 bases; nucleotides not matched to a gene: 7. The CDR3 extends over 15 amino acids. Germline CDR1 reads MNHEY; CDR2 reads SVGAGI. The CDR3 coding sequence is TGTGCCAGCAGTTATCAGGGGGACGGGGCCGGGGAGCTGTTTTTT. Translated, it gives CASSYQGDGAGELFF.

The chain couples TRBV5-6 to TRBJ2-1; 7 bases agree with TRBD1. V was clipped by 6 bases and J by 10 bases; unmatched bases: 7. CDR3 length: 12 amino acids. Germline values: CDR1 SGHDT, CDR2 YYEEEE. CDR3 loop: CASNRKQGEQFF. As DNA, the CDR3 is TGTGCCAGCAACCGGAAACAGGGGGAGCAGTTCTTC.

In DNA form, the CDR3 reads TGTGCCAGCAGCTTAAATAGCGGGACAGCGAACACCGGGGAGCTGTTTTTT. It translates to CASSLNSGTANTGELFF. The chain carries TRBV7-3 and TRBJ2-2; possible D gene TRBD2, 8 bases. Trimming cost V 1 base and J 0 bases, with 12 bases left between them. Germline lookup yields CDR1 SGHTA and CDR2 FQGTGA. This CDR3 has 17 residues.

The rearrangement uses TRBV4-3 and TRBJ1-1; D is ambiguous. There are 14 residues in the CDR3. V gave up 3 bases and J gave up 3 bases, with 11 bases separating them. CDR1 LGHNA and CDR2 YSLEER come from the germline V gene. The CDR3 spells CASSQPDGDTEAFF. As DNA, the CDR3 is TGCGCCAGCAGCCAGCCGGATGGAGACACTGAAGCTTTCTTT.

The chain combines TRBV7-2 with TRBJ2-2; perhaps TRBD2 as D (5 bases). Trimming left V 5 bases short and J 6 bases short, with 22 bases between. Germline V CDR1 and CDR2: SGHTA, FQGNSA. This CDR3 has 17 residues. The CDR3 bases are TGTGCCAGCAGCCTCCAGTCAGAGGGTTGGAGCTCCGGGGAGCTGTTTTTT. Translating it yields CASSLQSEGWSSGELFF.

The chain combines TRBV13 with TRBJ2-7, with 14 bases lining up with TRBD2. This CDR3 contains 17 residues. V was clipped by 4 bases and J by 3 bases; unmatched bases: 8. CDR1 is PRHDT and CDR2 is FYEKMQ in the germline V gene (reference sequence). The CDR3 protein is CASSSPGTSGSLYEQYF. The CDR3 DNA reads TGTGCCAGCAGCTCTCCCGGGACTAGCGGGAGTCTCTACGAGCAGTACTTC.

In nucleotides, the CDR3 is TGTGCCAGCAGTTACGAGGGAGGGGGCTACGAGCAGTACTTC. Protein product: CASSYEGGGYEQYF. The chain employs TRBV6-5 and TRBJ2-7; tentative D call: TRBD2 (7 bases). This CDR3 spans 14 amino acids. V was pared by 2 bases and J by 3 bases, with 11 bases between. CDR1 is MNHEY, CDR2 SVGAGI, per germline.

This clone appeared a single time. The rearrangement uses TRBV23-1 and TRBJ2-1, with D possibly matching TRBD1 (10 bases). TRBV23-1 is an ORF; its function is uncertain. CDR3 length equals 20 residues. The V gene lost 3 bases and the J gene lost 4 bases, with 28 bases spanning the gap. The CDR3 region has the DNA TGCGCCAGCAGTCACCCGGGGGACAGGGGTAGGCTAGCGGGGTACAATGAGCAGTTCTTC. Translating gives CASSHPGDRGRLAGYNEQFF.

This clone has a handful of counts. The rearrangement joins TRBV30 to TRBJ1-1; D is perhaps TRBD1 (6 bases). In germline, CDR1 is GTSNPN, CDR2 SVGIG (reference sequence). This CDR3 comprises 15 residues. Trimming pared 0 bases from V and 5 bases from J, leaving 16 bases between. The CDR3 DNA sequence: TGTGCCTGGAGTGTACGAGACAGGTCACGGACTGAAGCTTTCTTT. Protein product: CAWSVRDRSRTEAFF.

Turning to this clone: The sample holds other DNA sequences that translate to the same CDR3. The chain links TRBV27 to TRBJ2-3; TRBD2 matches at 15 bases. The CDR3 length is 16 residues. V was clipped by 9 bases and J by 6 bases; unmatched bases: 10. Germline assignment: CDR1 MNHEY and CDR2 SMNVEV (reference sequence). The CDR3 spells CASSPGLAGGWDTQYF. The CDR3 region has the DNA TGTGCCAGTAGTCCGGGACTAGCGGGAGGATGGGATACGCAGTATTTT.

The V and J genes are TRBV7-3 and TRBJ1-3, with 10 bases fitting TRBD1. CDR1 is SGHTA and CDR2 is FQGTGA in the germline V gene. CDR3 size: 16 residues. The trim removed 6 bases at V and 4 bases at J, leaving 9 bases unmatched. This CDR3 is CASRNGQGDSGNTIYF. The CDR3, as DNA: TGTGCCAGCAGAAACGGACAGGGGGACTCGGGAAACACCATATATTTT.

The J gene is TRBJ2-7, the V gene TRBV4-2; D call uncertain. Trimming pared 0 bases from V and 1 base from J, leaving 7 bases between. The CDR3 spans 14 residues. Germline V gene sequence: CDR1 LGHNA, CDR2 YNFKEQ. CDR3 sequence reads: CASSQERLSYEQYF. In DNA, the CDR3 is TGTGCCAGCAGCCAAGAGAGGTTGTCCTACGAGCAGTACTTC.

This clone was seen once. The chain combines TRBV18 with TRBJ2-7; D remains ambiguous. The germline gives CDR1 KGHSH, CDR2 LQKENI. This CDR3 is 12 amino acids long. V was cut by 4 bases and J by 2 bases, with 6 bases left in between. CDR3 nucleotides: TGTGCCAGCTCACTCGACACCTACGAGCAGTACTTC. Translated: CASSLDTYEQYF.

The chain links TRBV30 to TRBJ1-1, with D unclear. V gave up 4 bases and J gave up 3 bases, with 9 bases separating them. The CDR3 has 12 residues. Germline loops: CDR1 GTSNPN, CDR2 SVGIG (reference sequence). The CDR3 DNA reads as TGTGCCTGGATGGGGAGGGACACTGAAGCTTTCTTT. Translation gives CAWMGRDTEAFF.

This CDR3 reads CASARGKGETQYF. CDR3 DNA: TGTGCCAGCGCGAGGGGGAAAGGAGAGACCCAGTACTTC. The chain couples TRBV18 to TRBJ2-5; possible D gene TRBD1, 6 bases. The ends were cut back, 8 bases at V and 4 bases at J, with 14 bases in the middle. Germline CDR1 and CDR2: KGHSH and LQKENI. The CDR3 spans 13 residues.

This rearrangement joins TRBV7-9 to TRBJ1-3, with D possibly matching TRBD1 (6 bases). CDR3 length: 15 residues. The ends were cut back, 6 bases at V and 0 bases at J, with 12 bases in the middle. Germline CDR1 SEHNR, CDR2 FQNEAQ (reference sequence). This CDR3 is CASSPGDYSGNTIYF. The CDR3 nucleotides read TGTGCCAGCAGTCCAGGGGACTACTCTGGAAACACCATATATTTT.

The rearrangement joins TRBV19 to TRBJ1-2; no firm D call. From germline, CDR1 is LNHDA and CDR2 SQIVND (reference sequence). The CDR3 covers 12 residues. Trimming removed 7 bases at V and 5 bases at J, with 11 bases between. CDR3 sequence: CASNNVRYGYTF. CDR3 sequence (DNA): TGTGCCAGTAACAATGTGAGGTATGGCTACACCTTC.